The 2 T cell receptor beta chains given below trace back to one sample, sequenced in a study of identifying expanded T cells in peripheral blood (dated by TCRdb to about 2019). Library preparation was by the immunoSEQ multiplex PCR assay. Sourced from immuneACCESS, this table was stored by TCRdb with only in-frame sequences that have V and J called. A share of the clones is absent; for the studies checked, an unresolved V gene accounts for under half, and the remainder has no known explanation. Within this sample are about 78,000 clones, with roughly 86% of them counted one time only. The ten largest clones add up to 18% of the sample. Source material: blood. The receptors shown here come from a person aged 18 to 75 in good health.

The chain employs TRBV7-2 and TRBJ1-1; possibly TRBD1 for D (5 bases). In germline, CDR1 is SGHTA, CDR2 FQGNSA. Trimming took off 0 bases at V and 4 bases at J, with 9 bases between the two ends. The CDR3 extends over 14 amino acids. DNA for the CDR3: TGTGCCAGCAGCTTAGCCGGAGGGGCCACTGAAGCTTTCTTT. Translating gives CASSLAGGATEAFF.

The chain joins TRBV18 to TRBJ2-7; TRBD1 or TRBD2 may be the D gene (7 bases each). There are 15 residues in the CDR3. Trimming shortened V by 2 bases and J by 4 bases, and 15 bases separated the two germline ends. Germline V gene lookup returns CDR1 KGHSH and CDR2 LQKENI. The CDR3 sequence: CASSPFGEGAYEQYF. The CDR3 DNA follows: TGTGCCAGCTCACCATTCGGGGAGGGGGCTTACGAGCAGTACTTC.